Below are 23 T cell receptor beta chains sequenced from a single sample in a study of cytomegalovirus exposure and HLA in healthy donors. The PCR was carried out with 60 Vbeta primers and 13 Jbeta primers. The repertoire was sequenced with immunoSEQ multiplex PCR; TCRdb's copy has only in-frame clones and lacks some. This sample's table reports roughly 200,000 clones. Sequencing was done on a sample of PBMCs. The receptors come from a girl aged 2 to 10 in good health and CMV-seropositive.

The chain uses TRBV7-3 and TRBJ2-1; 10 positions match TRBD2. Per the germline V gene, CDR1 is SGHTA and CDR2 is FQGTGA. V gave up 0 bases and J gave up 8 bases; unmatched junction bases: 4. The CDR3 runs 15 residues. Written as DNA, the CDR3 is TGTGCCAGCAGCTTAACTAGCGGGGGGAGGCATGAGCAGTTCTTC. The encoded protein is CASSLTSGGRHEQFF.

The V gene is TRBV10-2, the J gene TRBJ1-1; possible D gene TRBD1, 5 bases. This CDR3 is 15 amino acids long. The germline V gene encodes CDR1 WSHSY and CDR2 SAAADI. The V and J ends lost 7 bases and 5 bases respectively, with 20 bases between them. The CDR3 sequence is CASNRNGARKTEAFF. The CDR3 region has the DNA TGCGCCAGCAACCGAAATGGGGCGAGGAAAACTGAAGCTTTCTTT.

The DNA for the CDR3 is TGCAGTGCTAGTTATCCTGAAGCTTTCTTT. Translated, it gives CSASYPEAFF. The genes are TRBV20-1 and TRBJ1-1; the D is unclear. Germline loops: CDR1 DFQATT, CDR2 SNEGSKA (reference sequence). The V and J ends lost 3 bases and 6 bases respectively, with 5 bases between them. The CDR3 is 10 amino acids.

This chain uses TRBV2 with TRBJ1-2; 10 bases fit TRBD1. The CDR3 length is 14 residues. Germline assignment: CDR1 SNHLY and CDR2 FYNNEI. J gave up 5 bases and V 4 bases, and 4 bases lay outside the gene matches. Written as DNA, the CDR3 is TGTGCCAGCAGTGTGCAGGGACAGGGGTATGGCTACACCTTC. This sequence encodes CASSVQGQGYGYTF. Drawing the rest from reference TRBV2 and TRBJ1-2, the complete variable domain is EPEVTQTPSHQVTQMGQEVILRCVPISNHLYFYWYRQILGQKVEFLVSFYNNEISEKSEIFDDQFSVERPDGSNFTLKIRSTKLEDSAMYFCASSVQGQGYGYTFGSGTRLTVV.

This sequence joins TRBV7-8 and TRBJ2-3; TRBD2 agrees at 7 bases. CDR1 SGHVS and CDR2 FQNEAQ come from the germline V gene. The CDR3 has 17 amino acids. Losses at the gene ends were 2 bases for V and 14 bases for J; bases not matched to a gene: 22. This CDR3 reads CASSLSGPRGLLLSLYF. The CDR3 DNA is TGTGCCAGCAGCTTAAGTGGGCCGCGGGGGTTATTGTTGAGTTTGTATTTT.

The chain combines TRBV29-1 with TRBJ1-4, with D maybe TRBD1 (5 bases). This CDR3 region has 16 residues. V was shortened by 0 bases and J by 0 bases, with 11 bases between the two germline ends. In germline, CDR1 is SQVTM, CDR2 ANQGSEA. CDR3 nucleotide sequence: TGCAGCGTTGAAGACAGGGATGTTGCAACTAATGAAAAACTGTTTTTT. Its protein product is CSVEDRDVATNEKLFF.

The chain couples TRBV6-5 to TRBJ2-7; D possibly corresponds to TRBD2 (5 bases). The CDR3 length is 14 residues. Trimming left V 2 bases short and J 3 bases short, with 11 bases between. Germline assignment: CDR1 MNHEY and CDR2 SVGAGI. DNA of the CDR3: TGTGCCAGCAGTTACGGGGAGAGTGACTACGAGCAGTACTTC. Translated: CASSYGESDYEQYF.

The chain couples TRBV19 to TRBJ1-1, with D possibly TRBD1 on 5 matching bases. This CDR3 is 15 amino acids long. The V and J ends lost 3 bases and 0 bases respectively, with 11 bases between them. The germline CDR1 and CDR2 sequences are LNHDA and SQIVND (reference sequence). The CDR3 reads CASSIGSGMNTEAFF. CDR3 bases: TGTGCCAGTAGTATTGGATCAGGGATGAACACTGAAGCTTTCTTT.

J is TRBJ1-2 and V is TRBV16; 8 nucleotides align to TRBD1. With 5 bases clipped from V and 2 bases from J, the junction kept 7 bases outside the gene matches. The germline V gene has CDR1 KGHSY and CDR2 FQNENV. The CDR3 spans 15 residues. The CDR3 nucleotides are TGTGCCAGCAGCGCACCGGGACAGGAGAACTATGGCTACACCTTC. Protein product: CASSAPGQENYGYTF.

The V call is TRBV28, the J call TRBJ2-2; TRBD1 is a possible D gene (6 bases). The CDR3 is 14 residues long. The V and J ends lost 2 bases and 6 bases respectively, with 10 bases between them. Looked up from germline, CDR1 is MDHEN and CDR2 is SYDVKM. CDR3 DNA sequence: TGTGCCAGCAGTTTACAGGGACACTCCGGGGAGCTGTTTTTT. Protein product: CASSLQGHSGELFF.

The CDR3: CASSQGLAGGNEQFF. CDR3 DNA sequence: TGTGCCAGCAGCCAGGGACTAGCGGGAGGAAATGAGCAGTTCTTC. The chain recombines TRBV28 with TRBJ2-1; 15 bases agree with TRBD2. This CDR3 contains 15 residues. The V segment lost 6 bases and the J segment 7 bases; nucleotides outside the gene matches: 4. CDR1 and CDR2 (germline): MDHEN, SYDVKM.

This chain joins TRBV5-1 and TRBJ1-1, with D hard to call. The CDR3 loop spans 14 amino acids. The germline gives CDR1 SGHRS, CDR2 YFSETQ. V shed 3 bases and J shed 5 bases, with 14 bases lying between them. The CDR3 spells CASSSVSLETEAFF. The CDR3 region has the DNA TGCGCCAGCAGCTCGGTATCATTGGAGACTGAAGCTTTCTTT. The whole variable domain, filled in from reference TRBV5-1 and TRBJ1-1, reads KAGVTQTPRYLIKTRGQQVTLSCSPISGHRSVSWYQQTPGQGLQFLFEYFSETQRNKGNFPGRFSGRQFSNSRSEMNVSTLELGDSALYLCASSSVSLETEAFFGQGTRLTVV.

The chain recombines TRBV4-1 with TRBJ2-1, with unresolved D. The V end was cut by 0 bases, the J end by 4 bases, with 10 bases between. Germline V gene data show CDR1 as MGHRA and CDR2 as YSYEKL. The CDR3 runs 15 residues. The CDR3 is CASSQDLVIYNEQFF. The CDR3 DNA is TGCGCCAGCAGCCAAGATCTAGTGATTTACAATGAGCAGTTCTTC.

The rearrangement links TRBV6-6 to TRBJ2-7, with D perhaps matching TRBD1 (5 bases). Trimming left V 4 bases short and J 6 bases short, with 19 bases between. The CDR3 length is 15 residues. CDR1 is MNHNY and CDR2 is SVGAGI in the germline V gene (reference sequence). The CDR3 sequence is CASSSSGSGAFEQYF. CDR3 nucleotides: TGTGCCAGCAGTTCATCAGGGTCTGGAGCATTCGAGCAGTACTTC.

J is TRBJ1-2 and V is TRBV29-1; D is uncertain. Deletions cut 0 bases from V and 0 bases from J, with 8 bases between. This CDR3 contains 14 residues. Germline lookup yields CDR1 SQVTM and CDR2 ANQGSEA. CDR3 sequence reads: CSVEETGANYGYTF. For the CDR3, the DNA is TGCAGCGTTGAAGAAACGGGAGCTAACTATGGCTACACCTTC. The full variable domain, rest sourced from reference TRBV29-1 and TRBJ1-2, is SAVISQKPSRDICQRGTSLTIQCQVDSQVTMMFWYRQQPGQSLTLIATANQGSEATYESGFVIDKFPISRPNLTFSTLTVSNMSPEDSSIYLCSVEETGANYGYTFGSGTRLTVV.

This chain links TRBV27 with TRBJ2-5; no definite D call. With the DNA end fitting TRBJ2-7 better, the J assignment may be wrong. The germline CDR1 and CDR2 sequences are MNHEY and SMNVEV (reference sequence). The CDR3 has 14 residues. The CDR3 coding sequence is TGTGCCAGCAGTATCTCACTGCTATCCTACGAGCAGTACTTC. Translation: CASSISLLSYEQYF.

The rearrangement uses TRBV25-1 and TRBJ2-1; D perhaps matches TRBD1 (5 bases). Trimming cost V 3 bases and J 6 bases, with 21 bases left between them. The CDR3 consists of 17 residues. The germline V gene encodes CDR1 MGHDK and CDR2 SYGVNS. CDR3 bases: TGTGCCAGCAGTGATGGAGAGGCAGGGAAAGTTATCAATGAGCAGTTCTTC. It encodes CASSDGEAGKVINEQFF.

V and J are TRBV5-1 and TRBJ1-1; D is possibly TRBD1 (6 bases). With 0 bases removed from V and 7 bases from J, the gap between germline ends came to 10 bases. Germline loops: CDR1 SGHRS, CDR2 YFSETQ. The CDR3 runs to 13 residues. The CDR3 nucleotides are TGCGCCAGCAGCTTGGAGCTGACAGGTGAAGCTTTCTTT. Its translation is CASSLELTGEAFF.

This rearrangement joins TRBV19 to TRBJ1-1; 9 nucleotides match TRBD1. The CDR3 contains 13 residues. The V and J ends lost 3 bases and 4 bases, in that order; junction bases with no gene match: 0. The germline V gene encodes CDR1 LNHDA and CDR2 SQIVND (reference sequence). The CDR3 reads CASSMGQGTEAFF. The CDR3 DNA follows: TGTGCCAGTAGTATGGGACAGGGCACTGAAGCTTTCTTT.

V gene TRBV2 combines with J gene TRBJ1-5; no clear D gene. V shed 6 bases and J shed 7 bases, with 16 bases lying between them. The CDR3 extends over 14 amino acids. Germline lookup yields CDR1 SNHLY and CDR2 FYNNEI. The CDR3 nucleotides are TGTGCCAGCAGGGGAGGGATCGGCGGGCAGCCCCAGCATTTT. Translating gives CASRGGIGGQPQHF. The full variable domain, completed using reference TRBV2 and TRBJ1-5, is EPEVTQTPSHQVTQMGQEVILRCVPISNHLYFYWYRQILGQKVEFLVSFYNNEISEKSEIFDDQFSVERPDGSNFTLKIRSTKLEDSAMYFCASRGGIGGQPQHFGDGTRLSIL.

This rearrangement joins TRBV6-6 to TRBJ2-1; possibly TRBD1 for D (6 bases). The germline V gene encodes CDR1 MNHNY and CDR2 SVGAGI (reference sequence). The CDR3 runs 12 residues. Trimming stripped 5 bases from V and 8 bases from J, with 10 bases between. The CDR3 sequence: CASSHRADEQFF. The CDR3 coding sequence is TGTGCCAGCAGTCACAGGGCCGATGAGCAGTTCTTC.

The chain has TRBV7-2 and TRBJ1-2; 7 positions match TRBD1. The ends lost 6 bases at V and 7 bases at J; junction bases unmatched: 8. Germline V lookup: CDR1 SGHTA, CDR2 FQGNSA. The CDR3 is 13 amino acids. The CDR3: CASSLEGAAGYTF. In nucleotides, the CDR3 is TGTGCCAGCAGTCTCGAGGGGGCGGCTGGCTACACCTTC. The full variable domain, completed using reference TRBV7-2 and TRBJ1-2, is GAGVSQSPSNKVTEKGKDVELRCDPISGHTALYWYRQSLGQGLEFLIYFQGNSAPDKSGLPSDRFSAERTGGSVSTLTIQRTQQEDSAVYLCASSLEGAAGYTFGSGTRLTVV.

The chain links TRBV14 to TRBJ1-3, with D hard to call. The CDR3 covers 14 residues. Trimming removed 4 bases at V and 0 bases at J, with 7 bases between. Germline V gene lookup returns CDR1 SGHDN and CDR2 FVKESK. The CDR3 nucleotides read TGTGCCAGCAGCCCTAGACTCTCTGGAAACACCATATATTTT. This encodes CASSPRLSGNTIYF.